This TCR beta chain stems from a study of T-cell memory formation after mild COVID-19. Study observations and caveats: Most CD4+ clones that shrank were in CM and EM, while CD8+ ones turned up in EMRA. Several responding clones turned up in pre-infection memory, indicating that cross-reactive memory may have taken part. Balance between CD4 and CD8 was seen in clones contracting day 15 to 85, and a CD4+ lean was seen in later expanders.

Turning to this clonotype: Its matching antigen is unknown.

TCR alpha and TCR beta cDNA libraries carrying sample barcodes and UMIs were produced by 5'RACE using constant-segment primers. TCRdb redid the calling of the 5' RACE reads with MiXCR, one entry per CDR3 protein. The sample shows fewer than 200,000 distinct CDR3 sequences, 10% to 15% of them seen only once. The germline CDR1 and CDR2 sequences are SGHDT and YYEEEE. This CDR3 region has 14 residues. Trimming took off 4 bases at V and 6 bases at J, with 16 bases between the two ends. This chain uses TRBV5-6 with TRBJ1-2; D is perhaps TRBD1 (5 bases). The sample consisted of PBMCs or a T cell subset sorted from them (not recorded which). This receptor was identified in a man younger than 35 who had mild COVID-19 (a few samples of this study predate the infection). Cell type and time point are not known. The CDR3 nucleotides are TGTGCCAGCAGCCCGGGACCTGGAGTGGATGGCTACACCTTC. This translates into CASSPGPGVDGYTF.